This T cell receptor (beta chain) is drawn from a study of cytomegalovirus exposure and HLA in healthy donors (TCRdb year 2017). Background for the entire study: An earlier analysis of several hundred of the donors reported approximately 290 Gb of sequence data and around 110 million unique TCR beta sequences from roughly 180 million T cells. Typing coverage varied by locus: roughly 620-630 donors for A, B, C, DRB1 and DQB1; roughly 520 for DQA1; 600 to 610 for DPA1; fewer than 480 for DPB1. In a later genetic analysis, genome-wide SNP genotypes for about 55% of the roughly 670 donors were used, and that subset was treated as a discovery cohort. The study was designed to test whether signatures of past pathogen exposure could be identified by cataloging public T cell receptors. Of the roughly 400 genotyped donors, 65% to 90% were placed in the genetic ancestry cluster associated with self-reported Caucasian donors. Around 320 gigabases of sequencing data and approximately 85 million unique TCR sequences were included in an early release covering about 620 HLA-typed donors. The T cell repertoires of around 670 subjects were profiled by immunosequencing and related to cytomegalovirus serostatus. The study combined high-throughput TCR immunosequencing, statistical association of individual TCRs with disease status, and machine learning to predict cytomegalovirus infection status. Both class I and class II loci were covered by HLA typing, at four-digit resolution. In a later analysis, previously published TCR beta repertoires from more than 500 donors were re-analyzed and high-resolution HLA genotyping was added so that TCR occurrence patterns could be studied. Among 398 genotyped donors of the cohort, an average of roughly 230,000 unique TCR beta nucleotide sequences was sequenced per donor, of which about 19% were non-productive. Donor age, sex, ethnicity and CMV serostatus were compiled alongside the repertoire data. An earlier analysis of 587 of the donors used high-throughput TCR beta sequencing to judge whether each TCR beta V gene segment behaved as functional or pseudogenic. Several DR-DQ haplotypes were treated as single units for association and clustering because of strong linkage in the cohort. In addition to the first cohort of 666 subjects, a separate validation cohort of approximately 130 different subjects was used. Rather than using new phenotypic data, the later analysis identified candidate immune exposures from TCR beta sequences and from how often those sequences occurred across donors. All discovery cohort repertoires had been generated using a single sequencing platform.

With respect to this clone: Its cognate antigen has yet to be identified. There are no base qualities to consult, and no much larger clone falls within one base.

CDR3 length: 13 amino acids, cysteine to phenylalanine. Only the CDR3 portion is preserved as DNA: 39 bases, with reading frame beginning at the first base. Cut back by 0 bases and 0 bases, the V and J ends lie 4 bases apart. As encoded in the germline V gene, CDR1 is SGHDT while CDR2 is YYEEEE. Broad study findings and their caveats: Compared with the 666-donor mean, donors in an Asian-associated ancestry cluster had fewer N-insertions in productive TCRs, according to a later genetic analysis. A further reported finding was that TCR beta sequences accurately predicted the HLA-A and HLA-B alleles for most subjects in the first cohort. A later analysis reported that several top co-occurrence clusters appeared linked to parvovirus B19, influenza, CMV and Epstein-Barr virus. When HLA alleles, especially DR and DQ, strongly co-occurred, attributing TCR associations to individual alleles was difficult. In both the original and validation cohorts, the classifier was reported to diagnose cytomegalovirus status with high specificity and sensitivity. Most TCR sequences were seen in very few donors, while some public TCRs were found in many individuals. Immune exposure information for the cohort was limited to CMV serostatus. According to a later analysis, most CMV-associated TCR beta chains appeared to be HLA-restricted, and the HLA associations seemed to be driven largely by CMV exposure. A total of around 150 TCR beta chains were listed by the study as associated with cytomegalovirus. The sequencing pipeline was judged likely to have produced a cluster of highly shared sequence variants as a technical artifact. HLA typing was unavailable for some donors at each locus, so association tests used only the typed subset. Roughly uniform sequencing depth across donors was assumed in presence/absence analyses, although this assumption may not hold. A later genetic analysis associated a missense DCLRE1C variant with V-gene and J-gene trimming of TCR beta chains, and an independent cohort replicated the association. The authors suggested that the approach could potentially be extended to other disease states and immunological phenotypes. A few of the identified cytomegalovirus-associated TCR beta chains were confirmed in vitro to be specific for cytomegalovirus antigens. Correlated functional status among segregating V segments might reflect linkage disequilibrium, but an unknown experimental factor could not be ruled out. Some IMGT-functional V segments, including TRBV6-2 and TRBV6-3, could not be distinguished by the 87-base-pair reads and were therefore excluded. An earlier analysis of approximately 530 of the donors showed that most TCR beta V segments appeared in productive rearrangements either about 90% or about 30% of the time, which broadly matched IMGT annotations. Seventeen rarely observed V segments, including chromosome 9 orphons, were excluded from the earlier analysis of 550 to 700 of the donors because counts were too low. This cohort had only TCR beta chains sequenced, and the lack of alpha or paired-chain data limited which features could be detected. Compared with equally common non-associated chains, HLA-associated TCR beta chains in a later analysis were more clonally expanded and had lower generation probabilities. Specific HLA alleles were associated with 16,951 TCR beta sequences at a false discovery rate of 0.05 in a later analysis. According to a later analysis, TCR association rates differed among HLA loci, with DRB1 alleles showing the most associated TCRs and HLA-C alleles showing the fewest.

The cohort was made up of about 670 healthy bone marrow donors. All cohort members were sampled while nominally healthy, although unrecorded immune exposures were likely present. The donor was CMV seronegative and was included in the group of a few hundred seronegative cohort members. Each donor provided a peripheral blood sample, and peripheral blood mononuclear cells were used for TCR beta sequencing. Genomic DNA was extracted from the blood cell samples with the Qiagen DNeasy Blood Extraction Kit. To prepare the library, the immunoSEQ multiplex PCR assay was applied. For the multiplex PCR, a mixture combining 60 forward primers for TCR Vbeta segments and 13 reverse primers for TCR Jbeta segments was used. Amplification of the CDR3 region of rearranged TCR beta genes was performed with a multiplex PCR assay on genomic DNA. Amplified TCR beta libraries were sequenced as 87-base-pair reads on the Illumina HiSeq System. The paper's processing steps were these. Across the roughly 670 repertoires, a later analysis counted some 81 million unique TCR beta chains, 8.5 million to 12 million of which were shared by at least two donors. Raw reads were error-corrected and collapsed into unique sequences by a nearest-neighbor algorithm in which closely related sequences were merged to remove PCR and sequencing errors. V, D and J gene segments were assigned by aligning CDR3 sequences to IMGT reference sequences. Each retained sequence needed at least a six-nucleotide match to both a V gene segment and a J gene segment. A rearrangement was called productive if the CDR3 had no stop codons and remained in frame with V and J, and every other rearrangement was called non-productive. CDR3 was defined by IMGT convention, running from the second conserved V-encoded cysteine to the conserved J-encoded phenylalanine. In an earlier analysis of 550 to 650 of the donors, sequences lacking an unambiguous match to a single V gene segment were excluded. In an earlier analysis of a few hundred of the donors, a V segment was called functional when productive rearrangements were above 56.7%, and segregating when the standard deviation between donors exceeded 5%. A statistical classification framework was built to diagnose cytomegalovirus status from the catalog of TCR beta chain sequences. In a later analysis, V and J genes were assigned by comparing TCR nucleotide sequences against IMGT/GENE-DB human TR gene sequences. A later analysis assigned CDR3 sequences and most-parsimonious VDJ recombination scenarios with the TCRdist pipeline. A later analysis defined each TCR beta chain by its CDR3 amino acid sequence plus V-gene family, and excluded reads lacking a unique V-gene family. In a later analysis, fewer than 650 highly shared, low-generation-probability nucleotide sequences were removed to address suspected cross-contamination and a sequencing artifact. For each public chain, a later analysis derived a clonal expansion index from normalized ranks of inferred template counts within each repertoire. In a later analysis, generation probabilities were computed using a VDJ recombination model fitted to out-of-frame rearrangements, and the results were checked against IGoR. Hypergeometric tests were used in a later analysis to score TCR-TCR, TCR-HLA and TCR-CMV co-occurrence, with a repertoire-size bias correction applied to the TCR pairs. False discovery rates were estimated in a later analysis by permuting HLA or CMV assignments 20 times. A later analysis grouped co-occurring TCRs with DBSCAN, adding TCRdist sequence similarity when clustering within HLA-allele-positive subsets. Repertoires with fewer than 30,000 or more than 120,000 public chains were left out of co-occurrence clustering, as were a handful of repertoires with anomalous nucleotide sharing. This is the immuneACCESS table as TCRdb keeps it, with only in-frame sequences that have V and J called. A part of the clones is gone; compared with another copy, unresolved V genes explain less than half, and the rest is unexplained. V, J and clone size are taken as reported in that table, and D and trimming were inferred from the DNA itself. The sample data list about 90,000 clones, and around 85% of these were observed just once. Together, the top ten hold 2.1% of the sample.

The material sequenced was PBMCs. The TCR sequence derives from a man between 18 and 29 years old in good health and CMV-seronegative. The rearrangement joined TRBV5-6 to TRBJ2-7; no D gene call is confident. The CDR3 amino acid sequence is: CASSLDNSYEQYF. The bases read TGTGCCAGCAGCTTGGACAACTCCTACGAGCAGTACTTC.